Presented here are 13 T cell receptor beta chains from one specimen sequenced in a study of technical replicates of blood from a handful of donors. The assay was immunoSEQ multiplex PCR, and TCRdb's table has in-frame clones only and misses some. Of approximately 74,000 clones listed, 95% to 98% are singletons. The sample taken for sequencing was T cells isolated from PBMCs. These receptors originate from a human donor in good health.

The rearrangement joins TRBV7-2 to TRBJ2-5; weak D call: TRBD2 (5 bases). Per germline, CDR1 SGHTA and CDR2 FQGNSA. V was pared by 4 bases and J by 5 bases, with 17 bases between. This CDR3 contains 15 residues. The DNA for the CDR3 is TGTGCCAGCAGCTCACAAACTACTAGGTTTGAGACCCAGTACTTC. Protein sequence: CASSSQTTRFETQYF.

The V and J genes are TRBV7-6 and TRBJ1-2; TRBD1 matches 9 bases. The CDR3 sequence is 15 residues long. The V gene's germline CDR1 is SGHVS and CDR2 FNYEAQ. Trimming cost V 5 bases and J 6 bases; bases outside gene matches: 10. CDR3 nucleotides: TGTGCCAGCAGCCTCGGACAGGGGCGGTTGGATGGCTACACCTTC. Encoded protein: CASSLGQGRLDGYTF.

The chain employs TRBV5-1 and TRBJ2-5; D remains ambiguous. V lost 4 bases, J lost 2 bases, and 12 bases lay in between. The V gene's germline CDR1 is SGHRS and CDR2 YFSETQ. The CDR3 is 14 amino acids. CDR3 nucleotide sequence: TGCGCCAGCAGCATAGCCGGCGGACAAGAGACCCAGTACTTC. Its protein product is CASSIAGGQETQYF.

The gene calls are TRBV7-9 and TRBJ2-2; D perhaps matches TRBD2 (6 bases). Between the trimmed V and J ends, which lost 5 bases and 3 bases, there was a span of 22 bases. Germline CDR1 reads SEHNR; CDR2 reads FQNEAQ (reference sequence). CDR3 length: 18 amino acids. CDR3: CASSPTLFWRADTGELFF. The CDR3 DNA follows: TGTGCCAGCAGCCCCACCCTTTTTTGGAGGGCAGACACCGGGGAGCTGTTTTTT.

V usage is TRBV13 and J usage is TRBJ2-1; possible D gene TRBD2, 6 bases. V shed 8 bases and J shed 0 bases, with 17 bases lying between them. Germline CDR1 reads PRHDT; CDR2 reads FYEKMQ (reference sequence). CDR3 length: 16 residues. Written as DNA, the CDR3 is TGTGCCAGCGCTCCGGAGGGGCGTAACTCCTACAATGAGCAGTTCTTC. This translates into CASAPEGRNSYNEQFF.

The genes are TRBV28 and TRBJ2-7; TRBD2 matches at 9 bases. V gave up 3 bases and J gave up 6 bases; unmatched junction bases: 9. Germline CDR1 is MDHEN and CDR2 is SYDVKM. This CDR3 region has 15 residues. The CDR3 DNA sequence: TGTGCCAGCAGTTTGCCCGGACTAGCGCAGCGCGAGCAGTACTTC. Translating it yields CASSLPGLAQREQYF. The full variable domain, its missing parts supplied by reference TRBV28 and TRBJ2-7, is DVKVTQSSRYLVKRTGEKVFLECVQDMDHENMFWYRQDPGLGLRLIYFSYDVKMKEKGDIPEGYSVSREKKERFSLILESASTNQTSMYLCASSLPGLAQREQYFGPGTRLTVT.

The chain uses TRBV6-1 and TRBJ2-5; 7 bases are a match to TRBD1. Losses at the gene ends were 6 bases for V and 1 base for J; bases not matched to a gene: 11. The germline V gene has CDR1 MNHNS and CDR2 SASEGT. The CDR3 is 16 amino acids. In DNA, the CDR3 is TGTGCCAGCAGCGAACCCGGGACAGAACCCCAAGAGACCCAGTACTTC. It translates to CASSEPGTEPQETQYF.

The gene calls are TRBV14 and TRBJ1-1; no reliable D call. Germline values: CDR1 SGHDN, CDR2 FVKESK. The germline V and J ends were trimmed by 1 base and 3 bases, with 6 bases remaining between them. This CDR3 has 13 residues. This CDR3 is CASSQGRYTEAFF. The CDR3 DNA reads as TGTGCCAGCAGCCAAGGGAGGTACACTGAAGCTTTCTTT.

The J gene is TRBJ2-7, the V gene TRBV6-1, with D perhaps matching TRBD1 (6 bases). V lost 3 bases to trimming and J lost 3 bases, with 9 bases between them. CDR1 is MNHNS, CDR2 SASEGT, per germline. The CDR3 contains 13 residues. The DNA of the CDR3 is TGTGCCAGCAGTGAGGGACAAAACTACGAGCAGTACTTC. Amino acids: CASSEGQNYEQYF.

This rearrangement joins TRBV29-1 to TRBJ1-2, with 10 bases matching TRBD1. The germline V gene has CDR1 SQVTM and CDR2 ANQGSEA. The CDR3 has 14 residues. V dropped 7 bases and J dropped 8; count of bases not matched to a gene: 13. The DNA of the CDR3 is TGCAGCGGGACCGGGACAGGGGATCCGTGGGGCTACACCTTC. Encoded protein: CSGTGTGDPWGYTF.

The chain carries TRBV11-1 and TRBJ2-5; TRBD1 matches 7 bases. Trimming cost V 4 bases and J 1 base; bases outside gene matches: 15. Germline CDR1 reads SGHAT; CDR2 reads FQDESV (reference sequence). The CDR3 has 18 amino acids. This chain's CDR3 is CASSSQPVGAGGQETQYF. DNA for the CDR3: TGTGCCAGCAGCTCCCAACCCGTGGGGGCAGGGGGCCAAGAGACCCAGTACTTC.

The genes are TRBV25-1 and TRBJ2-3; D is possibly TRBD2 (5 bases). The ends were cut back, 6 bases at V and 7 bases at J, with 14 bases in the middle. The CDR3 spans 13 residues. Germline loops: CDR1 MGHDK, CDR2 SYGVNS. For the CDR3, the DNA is TGTGCCAGCAGATCGGAGCGGCCCAATACGCAGTATTTT. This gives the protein CASRSERPNTQYF.

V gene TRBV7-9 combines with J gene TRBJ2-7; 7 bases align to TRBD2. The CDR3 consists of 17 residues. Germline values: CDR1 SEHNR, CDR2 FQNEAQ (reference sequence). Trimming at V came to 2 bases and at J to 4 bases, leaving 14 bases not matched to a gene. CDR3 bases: TGTGCCAGCAGCTTAATACTACTGGGGGGGGAAAGGTACGAGCAGTACTTC. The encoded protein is CASSLILLGGERYEQYF.